This entry features one T cell receptor beta chain sequence. Its antigen specificity is not known. Per-base qualities were not stored, and no clone one base away is much larger. From the cysteine through the phenylalanine, the CDR3 covers 14 amino acids. The DNA shown is the 42-base CDR3, in frame from base 1. V is pared back by 3 bases and J by 4 bases, with 12 bases lying between the germline termini. CDR1 and CDR2, looked up from the germline V gene, are KGHSH and LQKENI. The method was the immunoSEQ multiplex PCR assay. From the authors' description of their analysis: A statistical classification framework was developed to diagnose cytomegalovirus status using the catalog of TCR beta chain sequences. In TCRdb, the immuneACCESS table is reduced to in-frame sequences with V and J assigned. These tables do not hold every clone; where another copy was compared, an unresolved V gene accounts for under half, and the others remain unexplained. V and J calls and clone size are copied from that table; D and trimming were computed from the DNA. The sample contains about 140,000 clones, almost 85% of them found a single time. Together, the top ten hold 1.4% of the sample.

This sample is part of a study of cytomegalovirus exposure and HLA in healthy donors (dated by TCRdb to about 2017). Study-level background: According to a later analysis, the approximately 130 validation repertoires were produced on the same platform as the 666 repertoires of the first cohort. The study aimed to test whether cataloging public T cell receptors could reveal signatures of past pathogen exposure. Besides the first cohort of more than 650 subjects, a separate validation cohort made up of over 100 different subjects was used. The study combined high-throughput TCR immunosequencing, statistical association of individual TCRs with disease status, and machine learning to predict cytomegalovirus infection status. Study-wide conclusions, independent of this receptor: A later analysis found that TCRs clustered in the first cohort also tended to co-occur in the 120 validation repertoires, with 94% of cluster scores above 0. In vitro tests confirmed that a few of the cytomegalovirus-associated TCR beta chains recognize cytomegalovirus antigens. According to the authors, the approach could potentially be generalized to other disease states and immunological phenotypes. A later analysis lacked HLA typing for the validation cohort, so it scored co-occurrence in that cohort across all 120 or so repertoires. Most TCR sequences were seen in very few donors, while some public TCRs were found in many individuals. The classifier was reported to diagnose cytomegalovirus status with high specificity and sensitivity in both the original and validation cohorts. The study gave a list of under 200 TCR beta chains associated with cytomegalovirus.

Donors formed part of the validation cohort, which comprised some 120 subjects and was distinct from the first cohort of under 750 subjects. The clonotype comes from a woman between 25 and 40 years old in good health and CMV-seronegative. Sequences were obtained from PBMCs. The chain links TRBV18 with TRBJ2-5, with a weak D call of TRBD1 (6 bases match). The sequenced DNA: TGTGCCAGCTCACCGCACAGGGTCGGAGAGACCCAGTACTTC. This sequence encodes CASSPHRVGETQYF.